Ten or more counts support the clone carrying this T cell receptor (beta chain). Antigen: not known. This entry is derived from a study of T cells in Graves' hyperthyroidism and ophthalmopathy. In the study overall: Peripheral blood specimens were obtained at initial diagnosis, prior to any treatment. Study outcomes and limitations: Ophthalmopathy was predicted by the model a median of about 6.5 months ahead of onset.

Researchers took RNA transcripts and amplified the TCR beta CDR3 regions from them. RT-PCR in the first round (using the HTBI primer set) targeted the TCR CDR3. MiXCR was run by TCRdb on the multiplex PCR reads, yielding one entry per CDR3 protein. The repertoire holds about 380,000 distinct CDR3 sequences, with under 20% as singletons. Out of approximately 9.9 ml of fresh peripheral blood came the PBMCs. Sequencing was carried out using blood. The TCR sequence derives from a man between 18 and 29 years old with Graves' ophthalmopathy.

CDR3 nucleotides: TGTGCCAGCAGCGTAGGAGGCTATGGCACTGAAGCTTTCTTT. It translates to CASSVGGYGTEAFF. The chain couples TRBV9 to TRBJ1-1, with no clear D. CDR3 length equals 14 residues. V dropped 0 bases and J dropped 4 bases, with 10 bases sitting between them. Germline V lookup: CDR1 SGDLS, CDR2 YYNGEE.